Following are 16 T cell receptor beta chains from one sample sequenced in a study of molecular identifiers for immune sequencing clone quantification. Via MiXCR, TCRdb re-called the PCR reads, giving one row per CDR3 protein. The sample contains tens of thousands of distinct CDR3 sequences, approximately 22% of which appear only once. The sequenced material came from naive CD8+ T cells from blood, with Jurkat cell RNA spiked in. Subset noted: FACS-sorted CD8+CD4-CCR7+CD45RA+ naive T cells. These receptor sequences come from a human donor in good health. Some libraries in this study had Jurkat cell RNA spiked in.

Points on this clonotype: The junction shows a germline mismatch at one end, possibly a read error. The chain uses TRBV4-3 and TRBJ1-5; no clear D. Germline lookup yields CDR1 LGHNA and CDR2 YSLEER. The CDR3 extends over 15 amino acids. CDR3 nucleotide sequence: TGCGCCAGCAGCCAAGATGTCGGCCTCAATCAGCTCCAGCATTTT. Encoded protein: CASSQDVGLNQLQHF.

This clonotype was seen many times. The chain carries TRBV11-2 and TRBJ2-4; D is tentatively TRBD1 or TRBD2 (5 bases each). CDR3 length: 16 residues. V was clipped by 4 bases and J by 0 bases, with 13 bases between them. Germline assignment: CDR1 SGHAT and CDR2 FQNNGV. The CDR3 DNA is TGTGCCAGCAGCTCCTCGACGGGGCTAGCCAAAAACATTCAGTACTTC. It codes for CASSSSTGLAKNIQYF.

This clonotype has ten or more counts. V and J are TRBV7-6 and TRBJ1-1; TRBD1 is a possible D gene (6 bases). V lost 8 bases and J 1 base, leaving 17 bases between the germline ends. In germline, CDR1 is SGHVS, CDR2 FNYEAQ. The CDR3 loop spans 15 amino acids. This CDR3 is CASSLRDTKNTEAFF. The CDR3 nucleotides read TGTGCCAGCTCCCTACGGGACACCAAGAACACTGAAGCTTTCTTT.

This clonotype was detected ten times or more. The chain recombines TRBV29-1 with TRBJ1-1, with 10 bases fitting TRBD1. With V trimmed by 6 bases and J by 6 bases, 16 bases remained unmatched. This CDR3 contains 16 residues. The germline CDR1 and CDR2 sequences are SQVTM and ANQGSEA. The CDR3 here is CSVVTGGVSFGAEAFF. DNA for the CDR3: TGCAGCGTAGTGACAGGGGGCGTCTCTTTCGGCGCTGAAGCTTTCTTT. Drawing the rest from reference TRBV29-1 and TRBJ1-1, the complete variable domain is SAVISQKPSRDICQRGTSLTIQCQVDSQVTMMFWYRQQPGQSLTLIATANQGSEATYESGFVIDKFPISRPNLTFSTLTVSNMSPEDSSIYLCSVVTGGVSFGAEAFFGQGTRLTVV.

This clonotype was seen ten or more times. The chain carries TRBV28 and TRBJ2-1; D is undetermined. Germline CDR1 and CDR2: MDHEN and SYDVKM. The CDR3 consists of 14 residues. Trimming shortened V by 8 bases and J by 3 bases, and 14 bases separated the two germline ends. The CDR3 loop is CASSPRGRYNEQFF. The CDR3 DNA is TGTGCCAGCTCCCCCAGAGGACGCTACAATGAGCAGTTCTTC.

This clonotype came up many times. This chain connects TRBV29-1 to TRBJ2-1, with unresolved D. The CDR3 sequence is 14 residues long. Per germline, CDR1 SQVTM and CDR2 ANQGSEA. V dropped 6 bases and J dropped 3 bases, with 15 bases sitting between them. CDR3 region: CSVIHKADYNEQFF. The DNA for the CDR3 is TGCAGCGTGATACACAAGGCCGACTACAATGAGCAGTTCTTC.

This clonotype was detected once. This may arise from a read error, as a much more abundant clone is one base away. The chain links TRBV12-3 or TRBV12-4 to TRBJ2-5; D gene ambiguous. Trimming removed 2 bases from V and 9 bases from J, with 10 bases in between. This CDR3 comprises 12 residues. The CDR3 sequence is CASSLYLEPQYF. CDR3 coding DNA: TGTGCCAGCAGTTTATATCTTGAGCCCCAGTACTTC.

This clonotype was observed many times. The chain uses TRBV7-9 and TRBJ2-3; 8 bases agree with TRBD2. Looked up from germline, CDR1 is SEHNR and CDR2 is FQNEAQ (reference sequence). V was clipped by 3 bases and J by 4 bases; unmatched bases: 18. The CDR3 spans 19 residues. This chain's CDR3 is CASSFFPDLGLVPPDTQYF. As DNA, the CDR3 is TGTGCCAGCAGCTTTTTCCCAGACTTGGGACTAGTGCCTCCAGATACGCAGTATTTT.

Ten or more counts support this clonotype. The V call is TRBV14, the J call TRBJ2-2; D gene unclear. This CDR3 has 17 residues. The V end lost 4 bases, the J end lost 2 bases, and 17 bases lay between the germline ends. From germline, CDR1 is SGHDN and CDR2 FVKESK. The CDR3 sequence is CASSRAPGPPNTGELFF. DNA for the CDR3: TGTGCCAGCAGCCGAGCCCCCGGACCCCCAAACACCGGGGAGCTGTTTTTT. The full variable domain, in which reference TRBV14 and TRBJ2-2 provide the parts outside the CDR3, is EAGVTQFPSHSVIEKGQTVTLRCDPISGHDNLYWYRRVMGKEIKFLLHFVKESKQDESGMPNNRFLAERTGGTYSTLKVQPAELEDSGVYFCASSRAPGPPNTGELFFGEGSRLTVL.

This clonotype has a count of ten or more. The chain couples TRBV7-9 to TRBJ2-7, with D uncertain. The germline CDR1 and CDR2 sequences are SEHNR and FQNEAQ (reference sequence). Trimming removed 0 bases from V and 7 bases from J, with 13 bases in between. The CDR3 spans 14 residues. The CDR3 DNA reads as TGTGCCAGCAGCTTAGCGCAACTGGGGTCAGAGCAGTACTTC. This translates into CASSLAQLGSEQYF. The whole variable domain, filled in from reference TRBV7-9 and TRBJ2-7, reads DTGVSQNPRHKITKRGQNVTFRCDPISEHNRLYWYRQTLGQGPEFLTYFQNEAQLEKSRLLSDRFSAERPKGSFSTLEIQRTEQGDSAMYLCASSLAQLGSEQYFGPGTRLTVT.

Many counts were recorded for this clonotype. The chain couples TRBV23-1 to TRBJ1-5; D is undetermined. TRBV23-1 is annotated as an ORF whose role is uncertain. Trimming shortened V by 4 bases and J by 10 bases, and 20 bases separated the two germline ends. The CDR3 loop spans 15 amino acids. The CDR3 sequence is CASSRTCRNPLPQHF. The CDR3 DNA reads TGCGCCAGCAGTCGTACTTGCCGTAACCCGCTCCCCCAGCATTTT.

Details on this clonotype: A much larger clone differs from this one at a single base, so this may be a read error. The V call is TRBV5-6, the J call TRBJ1-5; D is possibly TRBD1 (6 bases). Germline CDR1 and CDR2: SGHDT and YYEEEE. The CDR3 length is 14 residues. The CDR3 reads CASSLWGANQLQHF. Written as DNA, the CDR3 is TGTGCCAGCAGCTTGTGGGGGGCAAATCAGCTCCAGCATTTT.

In the case of this clonotype: Since a much larger clone is just one base distant, this may be a read error. The J gene is TRBJ2-3, the V gene TRBV27, with 10 bases fitting TRBD2. The CDR3 has 16 amino acids. After removal of 5 bases from V and 6 bases from J, the junction contained 11 bases not matched to a gene. Per the germline V gene, CDR1 is MNHEY and CDR2 is SMNVEV (reference sequence). The CDR3 sequence: CASSLTSGAGGDTQYF. CDR3 DNA: TGTGCCAGCAGTCTAACTAGCGGGGCCGGGGGGGATACGCAGTATTTT.

V gene TRBV28 combines with J gene TRBJ2-5; 11 bases align to TRBD2. The CDR3 sequence is 18 residues long. The V segment lost 1 base and the J segment 3 bases; nucleotides outside the gene matches: 10. Germline values: CDR1 MDHEN, CDR2 SYDVKM. CDR3 in amino acids: CASSLSLAGVFGEETQYF. The CDR3 DNA reads TGTGCCAGCAGTTTATCACTAGCGGGAGTATTTGGGGAAGAGACCCAGTACTTC.

This clonotype came up many times. J is TRBJ2-5 and V is TRBV6-6, with a tentative D call TRBD2 (5 bases). Germline CDR1 and CDR2: MNHNY and SVGAGI (reference sequence). Trimming cost V 6 bases and J 2 bases, with 10 bases left between them. The CDR3 extends over 13 amino acids. Here the CDR3 reads CASRELDQETQYF. The CDR3 nucleotides read TGTGCCAGCAGAGAACTAGATCAAGAGACCCAGTACTTC.

Comment on this clonotype: A clone one base away is much larger, so this may be a read error. V gene TRBV7-2 combines with J gene TRBJ1-1; D unclear. V was clipped by 1 base and J by 4 bases, with 10 bases between them. The CDR3 contains 14 residues. The germline CDR1 and CDR2 sequences are SGHTA and FQGNSA. CDR3 sequence (DNA): TGTGCCAGCAGCTTAGTTGGATGGATCACTGAAGCTTTCTTT. Translation gives CASSLVGWITEAFF. The whole variable domain, remainder taken from reference TRBV7-2 and TRBJ1-1, is GAGVSQSPSNKVTEKGKDVELRCDPISGHTALYWYRQSLGQGLEFLIYFQGNSAPDKSGLPSDRFSAERTGGSVSTLTIQRTQQEDSAVYLCASSLVGWITEAFFGQGTRLTVV.